Presented here are 28 T cell receptor beta chains from one specimen sequenced in a study of beta chain features in type 1 diabetes. The whole isolated RNA underwent reverse transcription, so sequencing captured expressed TCRB transcripts. The data were produced by immunoSEQ multiplex PCR, yet TCRdb's version contains in-frame clones alone and is incomplete. The sample holds 970,000 or so clones; under 20% are singletons and the top ten take around 0.02%. The sequencing sample was made of naive CD4+ T cells from blood. The origin of the receptors is a woman aged 18-35 years in good health.

The chain links TRBV5-1 to TRBJ2-3; TRBD2 agrees at 11 bases. Germline V gene sequence: CDR1 SGHRS, CDR2 YFSETQ. The CDR3 runs to 15 residues. J was trimmed by 5 bases and V by 4 bases; bases with no gene match: 6. CDR3: CASSKTSGKGDTQYF. In DNA, the CDR3 is TGCGCCAGCAGCAAGACTAGCGGGAAAGGAGATACGCAGTATTTT.

This chain links TRBV28 with TRBJ1-1; D possibly corresponds to TRBD1 (5 bases). Trimming removed 6 bases from V and 5 bases from J, with 10 bases in between. CDR1 is MDHEN, CDR2 SYDVKM, per germline. The CDR3 extends over 12 amino acids. CDR3 bases: TGTGCCAGCAGATCAAGGGGTACTGAAGCTTTCTTT. It specifies CASRSRGTEAFF.

The V call is TRBV4-1, the J call TRBJ2-2; 9 bases fit TRBD2. Germline CDR1 MGHRA, CDR2 YSYEKL. J was trimmed by 4 bases and V by 3 bases; bases with no gene match: 9. The CDR3 is made up of 17 amino acids. CDR3 in amino acids: CASSHGLAGMVTGELFF. The CDR3 DNA sequence: TGCGCCAGCAGCCATGGTCTAGCGGGAATGGTCACCGGGGAGCTGTTTTTT.

The chain has TRBV4-3 and TRBJ2-2; 7 nucleotides agree with TRBD2. The J segment lost 6 bases and the V segment lost 5 bases, leaving 9 bases of the junction unmatched. This CDR3 is built from 15 residues. Per the germline V gene, CDR1 is LGHNA and CDR2 is YSLEER. CDR3 region: CASSSAGAGAGELFF. The CDR3, as DNA: TGCGCCAGCAGCTCGGCGGGAGCCGGGGCCGGGGAGCTGTTTTTT.

The V call is TRBV10-3, the J call TRBJ2-1; 9 bases are shared with TRBD2. The germline gives CDR1 ENHRY, CDR2 SYGVKD. Trimming removed 2 bases from V and 5 bases from J; junction bases left unmatched: 7. The CDR3 covers 16 residues. The CDR3 nucleotides read TGTGCCATCAGTGAGGGACTAGCGTTCAACGACAATGAGCAGTTCTTC. It encodes CAISEGLAFNDNEQFF.

The rearrangement uses TRBV19 and TRBJ1-5; D is ambiguous. The CDR3 extends over 12 amino acids. The germline V gene encodes CDR1 LNHDA and CDR2 SQIVND (reference sequence). V was trimmed by 5 bases and J by 9 bases, leaving 11 bases between them. The CDR3 coding sequence is TGTGCCAGTAGTTCCCAGACCCGGCCCCAGCATTTT. It translates to CASSSQTRPQHF.

This clone has more than one count but fewer than ten. J is TRBJ2-5 and V is TRBV6-5; TRBD2 matches at 7 bases. The CDR3 sequence is 15 residues long. V was clipped by 7 bases and J by 4 bases; unmatched bases: 12. The germline V gene has CDR1 MNHEY and CDR2 SVGAGI. The CDR3 sequence is CASTRGRVIGETQYF. Written as DNA, the CDR3 is TGTGCCAGCACCCGTGGGAGGGTGATCGGAGAGACCCAGTACTTC.

This clone was counted only a few times. V is TRBV7-9 and J is TRBJ2-5, with D tentatively TRBD1 (5 bases). This CDR3 has 14 residues. CDR1 is SEHNR and CDR2 is FQNEAQ in the germline V gene (reference sequence). V lost 4 bases, J lost 1 base, and 10 bases lay in between. CDR3 sequence: CASSSQVLQETQYF. In DNA, the CDR3 is TGTGCCAGCAGCTCACAGGTACTCCAAGAGACCCAGTACTTC.

In its sample, this clone was seen a few times. The chain uses TRBV25-1 and TRBJ2-1, with a tentative D call TRBD2 (7 bases). The CDR3 is 11 residues long. Looked up from germline, CDR1 is MGHDK and CDR2 is SYGVNS. Trimming took off 4 bases at V and 10 bases at J, with 8 bases between the two ends. This chain's CDR3 is CASSGGGEQFF. The CDR3 DNA sequence: TGTGCCAGCAGTGGCGGGGGCGAGCAGTTCTTC.

The rearrangement links TRBV4-2 to TRBJ2-1; 14 nucleotides align to TRBD2. The junction had 9 bases not matched to a gene; V was cut back by 7 bases and J by 10 bases. This CDR3 spans 15 amino acids. The germline V gene has CDR1 LGHNA and CDR2 YNFKEQ. CDR3 nucleotides: TGTGCCAGCACTCCGGGACTAGCGGGAGACTTCGAGCAGTTCTTC. Translated, it gives CASTPGLAGDFEQFF.

As concerns this clone: Compared with germline, one end of the junction differs, possibly owing to a read error. The genes are TRBV5-4 and TRBJ2-1, with TRBD2 matching over 7 bases. The V gene's germline CDR1 is SGHNT and CDR2 YYREEE (reference sequence). The CDR3 is 12 amino acids. CDR3 DNA sequence: TGTGCCAGCAGCTTGTTGGCGGGAGAGATGATCTTC. It yields the protein CASSLLAGEMIF.

V gene TRBV7-9 combines with J gene TRBJ2-7; TRBD2 matches 8 bases. This CDR3 has 14 amino acids. Germline V gene lookup returns CDR1 SEHNR and CDR2 FQNEAQ (reference sequence). The V segment lost 3 bases and the J segment 3 bases; nucleotides outside the gene matches: 4. Here the CDR3 reads CASSFGLAGYEQYF. The DNA for the CDR3 is TGTGCCAGCAGCTTCGGCCTAGCGGGCTACGAGCAGTACTTC.

The rearrangement joins TRBV7-2 to TRBJ1-1; D is undetermined. Germline CDR1 reads SGHTA; CDR2 reads FQGNSA. V was cut by 5 bases and J by 7 bases, with 8 bases left in between. CDR3 size: 11 residues. CDR3 DNA: TGTGCCAGCAGCCCACAAAATGAAGCTTTCTTT. Translating it yields CASSPQNEAFF.

This clone occurred a few times. The genes are TRBV5-1 and TRBJ2-3; 8 nucleotides match TRBD1. The CDR3 spans 12 residues. Germline V gives CDR1 SGHRS, CDR2 YFSETQ. J was trimmed by 6 bases and V by 6 bases; bases with no gene match: 3. The CDR3 DNA reads as TGCGCCAGCAAAGGACAGGGCGATACGCAGTATTTT. Translating it yields CASKGQGDTQYF.

This clone showed up just once. This chain connects TRBV4-3 to TRBJ2-2, with D maybe TRBD1 (5 bases). Germline CDR1 LGHNA, CDR2 YSLEER. CDR3 size: 18 residues. Trimming shortened V by 0 bases and J by 0 bases, and 14 bases separated the two germline ends. CDR3 bases: TGCGCCAGCAGCCAAGATTACAGGCCTGTTGCGAACACCGGGGAGCTGTTTTTT. This sequence encodes CASSQDYRPVANTGELFF.

This clone was seen more than once but under ten times. Since a much larger clone is just one base distant, this may be a read error. The sample holds other DNA sequences that translate to the same CDR3. V usage is TRBV11-3 and J usage is TRBJ2-1, with D perhaps TRBD1 or TRBD2 (5 bases each). Looked up from germline, CDR1 is SGHNT and CDR2 is YENEEA. This CDR3 has 15 amino acids. V lost 1 base to trimming and J lost 0 bases, with 7 bases between them. CDR3 region: CASSLGGSSYNEQFF. CDR3 nucleotides: TGTGCCAGCAGCTTAGGGGGGAGCTCCTACAATGAGCAGTTCTTC.

V gene TRBV11-1 combines with J gene TRBJ2-3; 8 positions match TRBD2. Trimming removed 6 bases from V and 1 base from J; junction bases left unmatched: 15. Germline assignment: CDR1 SGHAT and CDR2 FQDESV (reference sequence). CDR3 length equals 18 residues. This chain's CDR3 is CASRAGLAGTGGTDTQYF. In DNA form, the CDR3 reads TGTGCCAGCAGAGCTGGGTTAGCGGGAACCGGGGGCACAGATACGCAGTATTTT. Together with reference TRBV11-1 and TRBJ2-3, the CDR3 gives the full variable domain: EAEVAQSPRYKITEKSQAVAFWCDPISGHATLYWYRQILGQGPELLVQFQDESVVDDSQLPKDRFSAERLKGVDSTLKIQPAELGDSAMYLCASRAGLAGTGGTDTQYFGPGTRLTVL.

The chain couples TRBV7-9 to TRBJ2-2; TRBD2 might be the D (7 bases). The CDR3 contains 16 residues. The germline gives CDR1 SEHNR, CDR2 FQNEAQ (reference sequence). Trimming removed 4 bases at V and 1 base at J, with 13 bases between. CDR3 in amino acids: CASSYPGGENTGELFF. In DNA form, the CDR3 reads TGTGCCAGCAGCTACCCGGGGGGCGAGAACACCGGGGAGCTGTTTTTT. Filled out from reference TRBV7-9 and TRBJ2-2, the complete variable domain reads DTGVSQNPRHKITKRGQNVTFRCDPISEHNRLYWYRQTLGQGPEFLTYFQNEAQLEKSRLLSDRFSAERPKGSFSTLEIQRTEQGDSAMYLCASSYPGGENTGELFFGEGSRLTVL.

The chain carries TRBV28 and TRBJ1-2, with D unclear. V was shortened by 3 bases and J by 3 bases, with 14 bases between the two germline ends. In germline, CDR1 is MDHEN, CDR2 SYDVKM. This CDR3 has 15 residues. The chain's CDR3 is CASSLGGRLDYGYTF. The DNA for the CDR3 is TGTGCCAGCAGTTTGGGCGGCAGGCTGGACTATGGCTACACCTTC.

The CDR3 DNA is TGTGCCAGCAGTTTATTACGGTCCAATGAGCAGTTCTTC. The encoded protein is CASSLLRSNEQFF. This rearrangement joins TRBV27 to TRBJ2-1; no firm D call. CDR3 size: 13 residues. Germline CDR1 MNHEY, CDR2 SMNVEV (reference sequence). V was clipped by 1 base and J by 6 bases, with 7 bases between them.

J is TRBJ2-7 and V is TRBV25-1, with 8 bases that match TRBD1. The V and J ends lost 6 bases and 3 bases, in that order; junction bases with no gene match: 7. This CDR3 region has 14 residues. Germline lookup yields CDR1 MGHDK and CDR2 SYGVNS. The CDR3 is CASRGTGSNYEQYF. CDR3 in DNA: TGTGCCAGCAGGGGGACAGGTTCAAACTACGAGCAGTACTTC.

The table lists this clone with a few counts. The gene calls are TRBV7-2 and TRBJ2-7; 7 nucleotides align to TRBD2. J was trimmed by 2 bases and V by 2 bases; bases with no gene match: 9. CDR3 size: 16 residues. CDR1 is SGHTA and CDR2 is FQGNSA in the germline V gene. In DNA form, the CDR3 reads TGTGCCAGCAGCTTAAGGCCCGGCGGGAGCGCCTACGAGCAGTACTTC. As protein: CASSLRPGGSAYEQYF.

This clone was observed a handful of times. The chain uses TRBV25-1 and TRBJ2-5; the D is unclear. The CDR3 contains 15 residues. Germline V gene sequence: CDR1 MGHDK, CDR2 SYGVNS. V dropped 2 bases and J dropped 5 bases, with 15 bases sitting between them. The CDR3 sequence: CASSETAVLDETQYF. In DNA form, the CDR3 reads TGTGCCAGCAGTGAAACGGCGGTTCTTGACGAGACCCAGTACTTC.

Remarks on this clone: Other DNA sequences within the sample encode an identical CDR3. The chain links TRBV5-4 to TRBJ1-1, with D perhaps TRBD1 (6 bases). CDR3 size: 13 residues. V lost 0 bases, J lost 5 bases, and 8 bases lay in between. From germline, CDR1 is SGHNT and CDR2 YYREEE (reference sequence). Written as DNA, the CDR3 is TGTGCCAGCAGCTTGGACAGGGATACTGAAGCTTTCTTT. This encodes CASSLDRDTEAFF.

The rearrangement links TRBV14 to TRBJ2-7; D is possibly TRBD2 (6 bases). Deletions cut 4 bases from V and 7 bases from J, with 11 bases between. The CDR3 sequence is 12 residues long. Germline loops: CDR1 SGHDN, CDR2 FVKESK. CDR3 sequence reads: CASSPQAGEQYF. CDR3 nucleotides: TGTGCCAGCAGCCCACAGGCGGGAGAGCAGTACTTC. The full variable domain, completed using reference TRBV14 and TRBJ2-7, is EAGVTQFPSHSVIEKGQTVTLRCDPISGHDNLYWYRRVMGKEIKFLLHFVKESKQDESGMPNNRFLAERTGGTYSTLKVQPAELEDSGVYFCASSPQAGEQYFGPGTRLTVT.

The rearrangement uses TRBV19 and TRBJ2-7; unclear D gene. The CDR3 is made up of 13 amino acids. Per the germline V gene, CDR1 is LNHDA and CDR2 is SQIVND (reference sequence). Deletions cut 3 bases from V and 1 base from J, with 7 bases between. CDR3 in DNA: TGTGCCAGTAGTATGATGGGATCCTACGAGCAGTACTTC. Translation: CASSMMGSYEQYF.

This clone came up a few times. The chain employs TRBV7-2 and TRBJ1-2; D gene ambiguous. The germline V gene has CDR1 SGHTA and CDR2 FQGNSA. There are 14 residues in the CDR3. The V end was cut by 5 bases, the J end by 4 bases, with 14 bases between. Written as DNA, the CDR3 is TGTGCCAGCAGCACACCAAGGGCCCTCTATGGCTACACCTTC. Protein: CASSTPRALYGYTF.

This clone was seen many times. The chain has TRBV14 and TRBJ2-1; 7 nucleotides align to TRBD2. After removal of 1 base from V and 9 bases from J, the junction contained 9 bases not matched to a gene. The CDR3 is 15 amino acids. Germline V CDR1 and CDR2: SGHDN, FVKESK. Here the CDR3 reads CASSQVPGLLGEQFF. DNA of the CDR3: TGTGCCAGCAGCCAAGTCCCGGGACTACTGGGTGAGCAGTTCTTC. Together with reference TRBV14 and TRBJ2-1, the CDR3 gives the full variable domain: EAGVTQFPSHSVIEKGQTVTLRCDPISGHDNLYWYRRVMGKEIKFLLHFVKESKQDESGMPNNRFLAERTGGTYSTLKVQPAELEDSGVYFCASSQVPGLLGEQFFGPGTRLTVL.